Listed below are T cell receptor beta chains from one sample, sequenced in a study of blood T cell repertoires in COVID-19. The method was immunoSEQ multiplex PCR; TCRdb's version includes in-frame clones alone and lacks a portion of them. The sample holds around 29,000 clones, roughly 86% seen once. The sequenced sample was peripheral blood. These receptors originate from a human donor with active COVID-19. The donor label of this sample is uncertain. The CDR3 runs from the conserved cysteine through the conserved F or W. The D gene is left open where the match is weak. Rows give clone size only sometimes, using once, few, many, or a class for an expanded clone.

>TRBV6-6|-|TRBD1|TRBJ2-7
TGTGCCAGCAGTTCCCCGGGACAGGGCTCCTACGAGCAGTACTTC
CASSSPGQGSYEQYF
>TRBV5-1|-|-|TRBJ2-2
TGCGCCAGCAGGCAGGGGCAAGTCGCCGGGGAGCTGTTTTTT
CASRQGQVAGELFF
>TRBV27|-|-|TRBJ1-3
TGTGCCAGCAGTCTGTATGGTACAGGGCAGGCAGGAAACACCATATATTTT
CASSLYGTGQAGNTIYF
>TRBV18|-|TRBD1|TRBJ1-1
TGTGCCAGCTCCGCCGACAGGGTGAACACTGAAGCTTTCTTT
CASSADRVNTEAFF
>TRBV6-5|few|-|TRBJ2-7
TGTGCCAGCAGCCGGGACATGGGTTTCGGGCAGTACTTC
CASSRDMGFGQYF
>TRBV29-1|-|TRBD1|TRBJ1-2
TGCAGCGCTTACAGGGGAGGTCCCAATGGCTACACCTTC
CSAYRGGPNGYTF
>TRBV7-2|-|TRBD2|TRBJ2-3
TGTGCCAGCAGCTTATCTATCGGGGGGGCCGAAGATACGCAGTATTTT
CASSLSIGGAEDTQYF
>TRBV29-1|-|-|TRBJ1-1
TGCAGCGTTGTCAGGTACACTGAAGCTTTCTTT
CSVVRYTEAFF
>TRBV10-3|-|-|TRBJ1-3
TGTGCCATCAGTGATCCCGGACTGAGCGGTGGAAACACCATATATTTT
CAISDPGLSGGNTIYF
>TRBV11-2|-|TRBD1|TRBJ1-2
TGTGCCAGCAGCTTAAGTCCCGGGACAGGGGGCTATGGCTACACCTTC
CASSLSPGTGGYGYTF
>TRBV4-3|-|TRBD1|TRBJ2-7
TGCGCCAGCAGCCAAGTACAGGGGGTAAGAACCTACGAGCAGTACTTC
CASSQVQGVRTYEQYF
>TRBV7-9|-|-|TRBJ2-3
TGTGCCAGCAGCTTTTCGGACACCTACACAGATACGCAGTATTTT
CASSFSDTYTDTQYF
>TRBV4-1|-|-|TRBJ1-1
TGCGCCAGCAGCCAAGTTGGCCTTAGAGTGGGGGCGCGAGCTTTCTTT
CASSQVGLRVGARAFF
>TRBV9|-|TRBD2|TRBJ2-2
TGTGCCAGCAGCCAGACTAGCGGGGGGCACACCGGGGAGCTGTTTTTT
CASSQTSGGHTGELFF
>TRBV11-3|-|TRBD2|TRBJ2-7
TGTGCCAGCAGCTCCTCTGGCGGGGGGACCTACGAGCAGTACTTC
CASSSSGGGTYEQYF
>TRBV6-5|-|TRBD2|TRBJ2-3
TGTGCCAGCAGTTACGCGGGGGGTAGGGGTACGCAGTATTTT
CASSYAGGRGTQYF
>TRBV5-8|-|-|TRBJ1-2
TGTGCCAGCAGCTTGGCAAACTATGGCTACACCTTC
CASSLANYGYTF